This T cell receptor (beta chain) came from a study of T cells after yellow fever vaccination. Study outcomes and limitations: Re-detected after boosting: most primary clones, about 96% of CD4 and 88% of CD8.

They built TCR cDNA with 5'RACE template switching, a step that put in a universal primer site and UMIs. Via MiXCR, TCRdb re-called the 5' RACE reads, giving one row per CDR3 protein. The table shows about 340,000 distinct CDR3 sequences, with around 13% occurring only once. This clonotype was observed a handful of times. Its antigen is unidentified. Losses at the gene ends were 2 bases for V and 0 bases for J; bases not matched to a gene: 12. The germline gives CDR1 LGHNA, CDR2 YSLEER. The CDR3 has 20 residues. The J gene is TRBJ2-3, the V gene TRBV4-3, with 12 bases that match TRBD2. The source material was CD4+ T cells sorted from PBMCs, sampled 15 days after the yellow fever booster vaccination. The origin of this receptor is a man between 18 and 29 years old who received the YFV17D yellow fever vaccine. The CDR3 DNA sequence: TGCGCCAGCAGCCAACAGAACGGACTAGCGGGGACCCTTAGCACAGATACGCAGTATTTT. Amino acid sequence: CASSQQNGLAGTLSTDTQYF.